This T cell receptor beta chain was identified during a study of T cell clonotyping in hematopoietic cell transplantation. A word on this clone: What it binds is not known.

Study-level points and caveats: Graft donor and pretransplant recipient Inverse Simpson Index values predicted broader posttransplant TCR diversity. Without cell sorting, CD4 versus CD8 contributions remain unresolved.

Clones were sequenced by immunoSEQ multiplex PCR, and TCRdb holds only the in-frame ones, with some missing. The sample yields fewer than 15,000 clones, more than 90% seen once. Blood collection times were about day -28 and days 30, 100, 180 posttransplant. Trimming at V came to 0 bases and at J to 6 bases, leaving 4 bases not matched to a gene. The CDR3 is 14 residues long. Germline values: CDR1 ENHRY, CDR2 SYGVKD. This clonotype was obtained from a female patient aged 50-59 years who had an allogeneic stem cell transplant from an unrelated donor, so the T cells may come from the graft donor. Some clones in this sample may be carry-over from other donors' samples. The sample in question was PBMCs, obtained 100 days after allogeneic stem cell transplant. The J gene is TRBJ2-7, the V gene TRBV10-3, with TRBD1 matching over 8 bases. The CDR3 bases are TGTGCCATCAGTGAGTCGAATGACAGGGGCGAGCAGTACTTC. Amino acids: CAISESNDRGEQYF.